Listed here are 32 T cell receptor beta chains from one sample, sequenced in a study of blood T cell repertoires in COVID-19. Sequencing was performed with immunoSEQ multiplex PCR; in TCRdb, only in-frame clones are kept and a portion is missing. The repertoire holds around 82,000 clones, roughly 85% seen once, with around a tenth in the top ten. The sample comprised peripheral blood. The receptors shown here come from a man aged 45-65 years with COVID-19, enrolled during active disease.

The CDR3 loop reads CASSKTENRGLLGDTEAFF. CDR3 bases: TGTGCCAGCAGCAAGACCGAAAACAGGGGCCTCTTGGGGGACACTGAAGCTTTCTTT. V gene TRBV21-1 combines with J gene TRBJ1-1; the table's D call of TRBD1 was not tested on the DNA. TRBV21-1 is labeled a pseudogene. This CDR3 spans 19 amino acids.

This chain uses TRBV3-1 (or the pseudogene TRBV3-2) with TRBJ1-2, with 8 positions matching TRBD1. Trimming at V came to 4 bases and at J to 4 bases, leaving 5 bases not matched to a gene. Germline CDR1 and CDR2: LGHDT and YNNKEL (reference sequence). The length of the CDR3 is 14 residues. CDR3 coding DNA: TGTGCCAGCAGCCCGACAGGGGCGCGCTATGGCTACACCTTC. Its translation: CASSPTGARYGYTF.

As DNA, the CDR3 is TGCGCCAGCAGATTAACGTTGGACAGTAACTATGGCTACACCTTC. Its protein product is CASRLTLDSNYGYTF. The chain employs TRBV5-1 and TRBJ1-2; a possible D gene is TRBD1 (6 bases). The V and J ends lost 5 bases and 1 base respectively, with 15 bases between them. The CDR3 length is 15 residues. Germline V lookup: CDR1 SGHRS, CDR2 YFSETQ.

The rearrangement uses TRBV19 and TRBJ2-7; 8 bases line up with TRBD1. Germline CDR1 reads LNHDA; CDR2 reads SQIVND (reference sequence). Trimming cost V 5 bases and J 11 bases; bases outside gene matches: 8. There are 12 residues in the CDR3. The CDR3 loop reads CASSSGQGGEYF. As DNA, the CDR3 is TGTGCCAGTAGTTCCGGACAGGGTGGTGAGTACTTC.

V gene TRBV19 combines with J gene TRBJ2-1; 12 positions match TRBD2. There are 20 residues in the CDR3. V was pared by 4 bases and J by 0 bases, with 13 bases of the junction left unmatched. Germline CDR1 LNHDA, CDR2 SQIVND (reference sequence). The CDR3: CASSSTGTSGFWSSYNEQFF. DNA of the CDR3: TGTGCCAGTAGTAGTACCGGGACTAGCGGGTTCTGGAGCTCCTACAATGAGCAGTTCTTC.

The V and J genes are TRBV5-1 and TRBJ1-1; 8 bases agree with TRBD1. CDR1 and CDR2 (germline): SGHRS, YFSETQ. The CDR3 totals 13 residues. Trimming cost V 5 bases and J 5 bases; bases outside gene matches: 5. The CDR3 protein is CASSATGGTEAFF. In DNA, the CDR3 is TGCGCCAGCAGTGCCACAGGGGGAACTGAAGCTTTCTTT.

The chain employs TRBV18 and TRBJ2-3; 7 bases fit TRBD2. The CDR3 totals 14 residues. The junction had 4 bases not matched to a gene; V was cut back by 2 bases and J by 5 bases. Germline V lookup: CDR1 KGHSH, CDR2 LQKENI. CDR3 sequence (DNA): TGTGCCAGCTCACCAGGGGGGGTCCGAGATACGCAGTATTTT. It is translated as CASSPGGVRDTQYF.

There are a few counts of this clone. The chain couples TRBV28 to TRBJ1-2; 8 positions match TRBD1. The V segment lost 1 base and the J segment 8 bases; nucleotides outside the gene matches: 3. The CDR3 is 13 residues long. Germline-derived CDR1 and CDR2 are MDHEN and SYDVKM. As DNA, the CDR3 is TGTGCCAGCAGTTTATCGACAGGGGACGGCTACACCTTC. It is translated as CASSLSTGDGYTF.

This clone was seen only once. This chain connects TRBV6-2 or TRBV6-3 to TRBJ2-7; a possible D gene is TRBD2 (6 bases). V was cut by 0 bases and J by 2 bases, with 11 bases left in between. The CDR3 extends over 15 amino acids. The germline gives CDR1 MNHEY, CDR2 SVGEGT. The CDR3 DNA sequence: TGTGCCAGCAGTTACTCAACGGGCGGGGCCTACGAGCAGTACTTC. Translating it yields CASSYSTGGAYEQYF.

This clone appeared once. CDR3: CASLREGEKLFF. DNA of the CDR3: TGTGCCAGCTTGAGGGAGGGTGAAAAACTGTTTTTT. The chain joins TRBV2 to TRBJ1-4; D is undetermined. Deletions cut 8 bases from V and 7 bases from J, with 11 bases between. This CDR3 is built from 12 residues. Germline V gene lookup returns CDR1 SNHLY and CDR2 FYNNEI.

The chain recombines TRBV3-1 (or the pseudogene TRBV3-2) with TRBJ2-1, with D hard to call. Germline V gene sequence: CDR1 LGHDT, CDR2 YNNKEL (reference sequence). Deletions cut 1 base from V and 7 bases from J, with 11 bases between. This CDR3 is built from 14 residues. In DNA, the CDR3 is TGTGCCAGCAGCCAAGCGCTAGTCGGGAATGAGCAGTTCTTC. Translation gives CASSQALVGNEQFF.

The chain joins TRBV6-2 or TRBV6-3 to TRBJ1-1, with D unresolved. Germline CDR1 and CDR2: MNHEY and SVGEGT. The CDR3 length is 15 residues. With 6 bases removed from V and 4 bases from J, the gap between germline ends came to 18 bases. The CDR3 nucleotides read TGTGCCAGCAGCTCCCCGGCGGCCGGCGGCACTGAAGCTTTCTTT. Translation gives CASSSPAAGGTEAFF.

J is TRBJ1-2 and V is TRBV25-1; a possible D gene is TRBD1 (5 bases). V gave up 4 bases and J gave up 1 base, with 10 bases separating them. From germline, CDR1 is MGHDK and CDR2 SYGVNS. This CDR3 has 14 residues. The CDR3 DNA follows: TGTGCCAGCAGTGCGGGGGGAGATAACTATGGCTACACCTTC. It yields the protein CASSAGGDNYGYTF.

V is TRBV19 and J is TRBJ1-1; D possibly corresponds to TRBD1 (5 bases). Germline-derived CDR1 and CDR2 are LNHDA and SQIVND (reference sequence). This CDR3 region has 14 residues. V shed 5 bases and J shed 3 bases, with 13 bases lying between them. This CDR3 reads CASSFWGGDTEAFF. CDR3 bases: TGTGCCAGTAGTTTCTGGGGGGGGGACACTGAAGCTTTCTTT. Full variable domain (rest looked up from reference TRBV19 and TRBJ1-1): DGGITQSPKYLFRKEGQNVTLSCEQNLNHDAMYWYRQDPGQGLRLIYYSQIVNDFQKGDIAEGYSVSREKKESFPLTVTSAQKNPTAFYLCASSFWGGDTEAFFGQGTRLTVV.

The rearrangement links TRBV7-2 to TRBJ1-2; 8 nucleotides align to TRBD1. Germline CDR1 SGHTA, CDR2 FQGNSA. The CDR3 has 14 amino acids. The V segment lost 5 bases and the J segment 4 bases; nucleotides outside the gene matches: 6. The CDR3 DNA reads TGTGCCAGCAGCACACAGGGGGGTGGCTATGGCTACACCTTC. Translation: CASSTQGGGYGYTF.

CDR3 coding DNA: TGTGCCATTGGTGGGGGACAGGGGCGCCCTGGGGCCAACGTCCTGACTTTC. Residues: CAIGGGQGRPGANVLTF. V usage is TRBV11-2 and J usage is TRBJ2-6, with TRBD1 identical over 10 bases. This CDR3 spans 17 amino acids. The V segment lost 10 bases and the J segment 2 bases; nucleotides outside the gene matches: 11. Germline values: CDR1 SGHAT, CDR2 FQNNGV.

The DNA for the CDR3 is TGTGCCATCAGCTCTAGCACAGATACGCAGTATTTT. It codes for CAISSSTDTQYF. The chain couples TRBV10-3 to TRBJ2-3; no reliable D call. In germline, CDR1 is ENHRY, CDR2 SYGVKD. V dropped 6 bases and J dropped 0 bases, with 4 bases sitting between them. This CDR3 is built from 12 residues.

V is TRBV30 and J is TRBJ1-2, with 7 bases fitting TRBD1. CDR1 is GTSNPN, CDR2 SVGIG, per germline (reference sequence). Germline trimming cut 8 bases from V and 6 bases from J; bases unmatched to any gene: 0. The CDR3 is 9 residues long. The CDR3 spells CAGTDGYTF. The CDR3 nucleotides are TGTGCCGGGACAGATGGCTACACCTTC.

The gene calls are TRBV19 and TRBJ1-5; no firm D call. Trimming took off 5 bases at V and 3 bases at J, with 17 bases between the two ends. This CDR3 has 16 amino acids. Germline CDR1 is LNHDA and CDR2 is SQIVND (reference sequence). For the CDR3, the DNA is TGTGCCAGTAGTCTCCCTGGGAGGGTATACAATCAGCCCCAGCATTTT. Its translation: CASSLPGRVYNQPQHF.

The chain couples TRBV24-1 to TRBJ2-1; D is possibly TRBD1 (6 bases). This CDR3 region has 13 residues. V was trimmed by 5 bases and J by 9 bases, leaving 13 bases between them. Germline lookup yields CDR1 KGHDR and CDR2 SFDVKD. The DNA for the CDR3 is TGTGCCACCAGTGCTATGGGACAAACTGAGCAGTTCTTC. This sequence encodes CATSAMGQTEQFF.

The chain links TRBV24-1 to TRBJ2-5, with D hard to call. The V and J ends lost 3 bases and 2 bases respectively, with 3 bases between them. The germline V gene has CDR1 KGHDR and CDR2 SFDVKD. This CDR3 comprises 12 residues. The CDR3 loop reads CATSDPQETQYF. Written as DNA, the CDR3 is TGTGCCACCAGTGATCCGCAAGAGACCCAGTACTTC.

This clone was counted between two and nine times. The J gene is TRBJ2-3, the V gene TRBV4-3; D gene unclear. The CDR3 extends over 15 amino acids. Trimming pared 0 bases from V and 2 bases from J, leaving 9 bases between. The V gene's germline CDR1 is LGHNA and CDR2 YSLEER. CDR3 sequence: CASSQDHLNTDTQYF. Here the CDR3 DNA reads TGCGCCAGCAGCCAAGATCACCTAAACACAGATACGCAGTATTTT.

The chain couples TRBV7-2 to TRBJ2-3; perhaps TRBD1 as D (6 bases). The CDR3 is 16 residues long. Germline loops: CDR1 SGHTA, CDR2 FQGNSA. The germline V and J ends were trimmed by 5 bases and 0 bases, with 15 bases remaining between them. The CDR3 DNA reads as TGTGCCAGCAGCCCCGGGACATCTTCTAGCACAGATACGCAGTATTTT. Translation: CASSPGTSSSTDTQYF.

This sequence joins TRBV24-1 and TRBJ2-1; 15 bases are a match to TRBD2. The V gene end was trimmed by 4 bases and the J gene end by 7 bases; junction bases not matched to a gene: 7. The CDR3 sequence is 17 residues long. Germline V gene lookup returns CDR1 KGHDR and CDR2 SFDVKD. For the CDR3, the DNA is TGTGCCACCAGTGACCGCGGACTAGCGGGAGGGAAAAATGAGCAGTTCTTC. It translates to CATSDRGLAGGKNEQFF.

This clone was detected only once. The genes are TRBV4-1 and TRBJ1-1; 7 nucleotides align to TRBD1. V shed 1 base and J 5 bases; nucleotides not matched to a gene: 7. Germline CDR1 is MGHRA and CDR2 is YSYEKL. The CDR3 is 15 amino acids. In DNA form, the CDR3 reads TGCGCCAGCAGCCAAGTAGAAAGGGGGCGTACTGAAGCTTTCTTT. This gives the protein CASSQVERGRTEAFF.

CDR3 sequence reads: CASSYPGHRSYEQYF. In nucleotides, the CDR3 is TGTGCCAGCAGTTACCCGGGACACCGCTCCTACGAGCAGTACTTC. This chain links TRBV6-6 with TRBJ2-7; D possibly corresponds to TRBD1 (6 bases). Germline V gene sequence: CDR1 MNHNY, CDR2 SVGAGI (reference sequence). V was shortened by 2 bases and J by 0 bases, with 11 bases between the two germline ends. The CDR3 is 15 residues long.

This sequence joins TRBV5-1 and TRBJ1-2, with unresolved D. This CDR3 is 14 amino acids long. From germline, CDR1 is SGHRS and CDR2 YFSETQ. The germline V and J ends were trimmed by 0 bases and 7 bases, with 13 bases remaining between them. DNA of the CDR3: TGCGCCAGCAGCTTGGAGGCGGGGAGTGTTGGCTACACCTTC. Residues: CASSLEAGSVGYTF.

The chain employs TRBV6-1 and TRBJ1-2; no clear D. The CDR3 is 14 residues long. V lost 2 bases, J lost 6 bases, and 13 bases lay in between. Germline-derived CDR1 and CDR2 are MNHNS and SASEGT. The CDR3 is CASSEMEGGNGYTF. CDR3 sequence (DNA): TGTGCCAGCAGTGAAATGGAGGGAGGGAATGGCTACACCTTC.

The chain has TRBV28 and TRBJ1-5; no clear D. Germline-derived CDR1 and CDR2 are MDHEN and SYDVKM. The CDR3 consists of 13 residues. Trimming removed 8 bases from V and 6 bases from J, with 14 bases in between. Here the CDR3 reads CASSETWSQPQHF. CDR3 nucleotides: TGTGCCAGCTCCGAAACGTGGAGTCAGCCCCAGCATTTT.

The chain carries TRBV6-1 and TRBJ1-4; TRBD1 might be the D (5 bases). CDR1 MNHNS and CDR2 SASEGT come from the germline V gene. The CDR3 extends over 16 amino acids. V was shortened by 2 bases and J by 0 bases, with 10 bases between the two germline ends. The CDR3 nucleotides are TGTGCCAGCAGTGAACGCAGGGTTGCAACTAATGAAAAACTGTTTTTT. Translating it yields CASSERRVATNEKLFF.

CDR3 nucleotides: TGTGCCAGCACCCGACCAGGGACTAGCGGGAAGTGGGAGACCCAGTACTTC. This sequence encodes CASTRPGTSGKWETQYF. This chain links TRBV2 with TRBJ2-5; 13 nucleotides match TRBD2. Germline lookup yields CDR1 SNHLY and CDR2 FYNNEI. V lost 7 bases and J lost 5; bases outside the gene matches: 13. This CDR3 region has 17 residues.

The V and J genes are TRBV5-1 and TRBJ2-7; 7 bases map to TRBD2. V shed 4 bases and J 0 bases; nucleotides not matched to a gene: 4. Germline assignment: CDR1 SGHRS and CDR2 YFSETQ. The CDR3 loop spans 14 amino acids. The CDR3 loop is CASSVSSGSYEQYF. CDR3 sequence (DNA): TGCGCCAGCAGCGTTTCTAGCGGCTCCTACGAGCAGTACTTC.